This note documents a single T cell receptor (beta chain) sequence. Antigen: not known. This sample is part of a study of vaccination and CD4 T cells after COVID-19. Noted treatment: approximately 9-day PBMC culture with coronavirus spike peptide pools or control peptides (ViraFEST assay). V lost 5 bases and J lost 4, with 14 bases in between. This CDR3 is built from 13 residues. Germline CDR1 and CDR2: DFQATT and SNEGSKA (reference sequence). The Oncomine TCR Beta short-read assay generated sequence data from the DNA of cultured CD4+ T cells. MiXCR was run by TCRdb on the PCR reads, yielding one entry per CDR3 protein. Of approximately 18,000 distinct CDR3 sequences listed, 45% to 50% were seen once; the top ten hold approximately 4%.

This chain uses TRBV20-1 with TRBJ1-2, with D maybe TRBD1 (6 bases). The sequence was collected from a human donor who had recovered from COVID-19. The sequencing sample was made of CD4+ T cells from blood, cultured in vitro. CDR3 loop: CSAGTEGGYGYTF. In DNA, the CDR3 is TGCAGTGCTGGAACCGAGGGGGGCTATGGCTACACCTTC.